This paragraph covers one T cell receptor (beta chain) sequence. Antigen: not known. Time point specified: week 5, during vaccination. Topical imiquimod accompanied each vaccine dose, which consisted of 300 ug of mutant IDH1 20-mer peptide. New IDH1-mutant, ATRX-lost WHO grade 3 or 4 astrocytomas occurred in donors. The CDR3 loop spans 14 amino acids. The germline V gene has CDR1 SGHVS and CDR2 FQNEAQ. The V and J ends lost 1 base and 4 bases respectively, with 9 bases between them. This record belongs to a study of a mutant IDH1 vaccine in newly diagnosed glioma. Study in general: Vaccinations, eight in total, occurred in weeks 1, 3, 5, 7, 11, 15, 19, 23. Patients arrived already treated with radiotherapy, temozolomide, or both, most having had both.

Study findings and constraints: Across multiple MHC alleles, 80% to 95% of patients had vaccine-induced responses.

The assay was immunoSEQ multiplex PCR, and TCRdb's table has in-frame clones only and misses some. The sample yields about 51,000 clones, 78% seen once. The sequence derives from a woman aged 40 to 50 with glioma. The rearrangement joins TRBV7-8 to TRBJ2-3; no definite D call. Sequenced here: PBMCs, sampled from a glioma patient whose treatment included an IDH1 peptide vaccine. For the CDR3, the DNA is TGTGCCAGCAGCTTAGGGTGGGCGTCAGATACGCAGTATTTT. Protein product: CASSLGWASDTQYF.